These T cell receptor beta chains were read from a single sample in a study of blood T cells in healthy people across ages. TCRdb re-analysed the 5' RACE reads in MiXCR, keeping a single row per CDR3 protein. This repertoire shows 700,000 to 850,000 distinct CDR3 sequences, around half found once; its top ten account for approximately 41%. Material: blood. All receptors come from a man older than 75 in good health. Both conserved end residues are part of each CDR3. A D gene is named only where the DNA matches it firmly. Size is stated for part of the rows, as once, few or many counts, or as a class when the clone is expanded.

CDR3 length,D gene,J gene,V gene,clone size,CDR3 DNA,CDR3 protein
15,TRBD2,TRBJ2-7,TRBV3-1,NA,TGTGCCAGCAGCCAAGGAGGAGGGAGGGTCTACGAGCAGTACTTC,CASSQGGGRVYEQYF
16,TRBD1,TRBJ1-5,TRBV20-1,NA,TGCAGTGCTAGACTAGGGACAGGGAAGGGCAATCAGCCCCAGCATTTT,CSARLGTGKGNQPQHF
16,TRBD2,TRBJ2-1,TRBV5-1,many,TGCGCCAGCAGCTTCGGACTAGCGGGAGAATACAATGAGCAGTTCTTC,CASSFGLAGEYNEQFF
17,NA,TRBJ2-7,TRBV3-1,NA,TGTGCCAGCAGCCCCATTGCTCGGACTCGGTCCCCCTACGAGCAGTACTTC,CASSPIARTRSPYEQYF
15,NA,TRBJ1-1,TRBV25-1,NA,TGTGCCAGCAGTGCCCCGGGCAGGATGAACACTGAAGCTTTCTTT,CASSAPGRMNTEAFF
15,TRBD2,TRBJ2-1,TRBV10-3,NA,TGTGCCATCACACTAGCGGCCGTTACCTACAATGAGCAGTTCTTC,CAITLAAVTYNEQFF
18,TRBD2,TRBJ2-5,TRBV6-5,NA,TGTGCCAGCAGTTTCTTCCCACTAGCGGGAGGGAACCAAGAGACCCAGTACTTC,CASSFFPLAGGNQETQYF
14,NA,TRBJ1-2,TRBV5-1,NA,TGCGCCAGCAGTGGGTGGGCAGCTACTATCGGCTACACCTTC,CASSGWAATIGYTF
13,NA,TRBJ2-5,TRBV20-1,NA,TGCAGTACTAGAAACCAATACCAAGAGACCCAGTACTTC,CSTRNQYQETQYF
15,TRBD2,TRBJ2-3,TRBV7-2,NA,TGTGCCAGCAGCCTGACGGGAGGGGACACAGATAGGCAGTATTTT,CASSLTGGDTDRQYF
14,TRBD2,TRBJ2-7,TRBV11-2,NA,TGTGCCAGCAGCTTAGGTGCGGGAGGGAACGAGCAGTACTTC,CASSLGAGGNEQYF
13,NA,TRBJ1-6,TRBV20-1,NA,TGCAGTGCTAGACTCAGGAGGGATTCACCCCTCCACTTT,CSARLRRDSPLHF
15,TRBD1,TRBJ2-7,TRBV20-1,few,TGCAGTGCTAGAGCCTTCCAGGGGGCGGCCTACGAGCAGTACTTC,CSARAFQGAAYEQYF
15,TRBD2,TRBJ2-1,TRBV7-2,NA,TGTGCCAGCAGCTTAGAGCAGCGGGGCTACAATGAGCAGTTCTTC,CASSLEQRGYNEQFF
12,TRBD1,TRBJ2-4,TRBV3-1,few,TGTGCCAGCAGCCACACAGGGGAGATTCAGTACTTC,CASSHTGEIQYF
16,TRBD2,TRBJ2-5,TRBV25-1,NA,TGTGCCAGCAGTGATCCGATAGCGGGATTCCAAGAGACCCAGTACTTC,CASSDPIAGFQETQYF
13,NA,TRBJ2-5,TRBV7-3,NA,TGTGCCAGCAGCTTCGACTATCAAGAGACCCAGTACTTC,CASSFDYQETQYF
12,NA,TRBJ2-1,TRBV7-2,many,TGTGCCAGCAGCACACCCTACAATGAGCAGTTCTTC,CASSTPYNEQFF
14,TRBD1,TRBJ2-7,TRBV11-2,NA,TGTGCCAGCAGTTCGGACAGGACTCGCTACGAGCAGTACTTC,CASSSDRTRYEQYF
17,NA,TRBJ2-1,TRBV18,few,TGTGCCAGCTCACCACAGCTGAGGGGGGCTCCCTTCAATGAGCAGTTCTTC,CASSPQLRGAPFNEQFF
16,TRBD1,TRBJ2-3,TRBV28,few,TGTGCCAGCAGTCCCCTGAGGGGGCGCGGCACAGATACGCAGTATTTT,CASSPLRGRGTDTQYF
14,NA,TRBJ2-5,TRBV3-1,few,TGTGCCAGCAGCCAAACAACAGGGAGGGAGACCCAGTACTTC,CASSQTTGRETQYF
16,TRBD2,TRBJ2-2,TRBV28,few,TGTGCCAGCAGAATACGGAGCGGGACGAACACCGGGGAGCTGTTTTTT,CASRIRSGTNTGELFF
14,NA,TRBJ1-4,TRBV28,NA,TGTGCCAGCAGTTTGGACGGAGGTCGGGAAAAACTGTTTTTT,CASSLDGGREKLFF
13,NA,TRBJ2-7,TRBV28,NA,TGTGCCAGCAGCACCCCGGGACGGACTAAGCAGTACTTC,CASSTPGRTKQYF
18,TRBD2,TRBJ2-1,TRBV7-2,many,TGTGCCAGCAGCTCAGGGGTGGGACTAGCGGGAGGGCCCAATGAGCAGTTCTTC,CASSSGVGLAGGPNEQFF
18,TRBD2,TRBJ2-1,TRBV5-1,NA,TGCGCCAGCAGCAAAAGTGTAGCGGGAGGCACCCACCCATCTGAGCAGTTCTTC,CASSKSVAGGTHPSEQFF
14,NA,TRBJ1-4,TRBV6-5,NA,TGTGCCAGCAGCCCACGCCGGACAAATGAAAAACTGTTTTTT,CASSPRRTNEKLFF
15,TRBD1,TRBJ2-1,TRBV24-1,NA,TGTGCCACCAGTGATCCGGGACAGTATGGCAATGAGCAGTTCTTC,CATSDPGQYGNEQFF
12,NA,TRBJ2-1,TRBV12-3/TRBV12-4,many,TGTGCCAGCAGTTTAACGGACAATGAGCAGTTCTTC,CASSLTDNEQFF
17,TRBD1,TRBJ1-1,TRBV18,NA,TGTGCCAGCTCATCGGGACAGGCGATCCTTCTGAACACTGAAGCTTTCTTT,CASSSGQAILLNTEAFF
14,TRBD2,TRBJ2-1,TRBV20-1,NA,TGCAGTGCTAGGTTAGCGGGAGCTCTCGGGGAGCAGTTCTTC,CSARLAGALGEQFF
15,TRBD1,TRBJ2-1,TRBV9,NA,TGTGCCAGCAGCGCTCCGGGACAGGGAAGTAATGAGCAGTTCTTC,CASSAPGQGSNEQFF
14,NA,TRBJ2-1,TRBV10-3,NA,TGTGCCATCAGTGGGAGTGGGGACACAAATGAGCAGTTCTTC,CAISGSGDTNEQFF
14,TRBD1,TRBJ2-7,TRBV28,NA,TGTGCCAGCAGATATACAGGGGGCTTATACGAGCAGTACTTC,CASRYTGGLYEQYF
14,TRBD2,TRBJ2-2,TRBV11-2,NA,TGTGCCAGCAACATAGCGGGAGGGACCGGGGAGCTGTTTTTT,CASNIAGGTGELFF
16,NA,TRBJ2-3,TRBV6-1,NA,TGTGCCAGCAGTGTTTTCCCTCAGGGTGGCACAGATACGCAGTATTTT,CASSVFPQGGTDTQYF
15,NA,TRBJ2-1,TRBV24-1,NA,TGTGCCACCAGTGGCCTCTCGGGGGACGGGGATGAGCAGTTCTTC,CATSGLSGDGDEQFF
17,TRBD2,TRBJ2-7,TRBV7-9,NA,TGTGCCAGCAGCTTCGGGACTAGCGGGAGTTTAATCTACGAGCAGTACTTC,CASSFGTSGSLIYEQYF
15,NA,TRBJ2-1,TRBV24-1,NA,TGTGCCACCAGTGATCCCTCCCTCGCCTACAATGAGCAGTTCTTC,CATSDPSLAYNEQFF
15,TRBD1,TRBJ2-3,TRBV9,few,TGTGCCAGCAGCCCGGGACAGGGAAAGGCAGATACGCAGTATTTT,CASSPGQGKADTQYF
15,NA,TRBJ1-1,TRBV25-1,NA,TGTGCCAGCAGTGATCCCCGGGGGGCGAACACTGAAGCTTTCTTT,CASSDPRGANTEAFF
15,TRBD2,TRBJ2-1,TRBV19,NA,TGTGCCAGTAGTAAACCCCCCAGGGACTACAACGAGCAGTTCTTC,CASSKPPRDYNEQFF
13,TRBD2,TRBJ2-1,TRBV3-1,NA,TGTGCCAGCAGCCCTCTAGCGGGATATGAGCAGTTCTTC,CASSPLAGYEQFF
13,TRBD2,TRBJ2-1,TRBV6-5,NA,TGTGCCACCCGGCGGGAGGCTACCATGAATCAGTTCTTC,CATRREATMNQFF
14,NA,TRBJ2-1,TRBV5-1,NA,TGCGCCAGCAGCTCCGGGACCAGCTACAATGAGCAGTTCTTC,CASSSGTSYNEQFF
14,TRBD1,TRBJ2-7,TRBV5-1,few,TGCGCCAGCAGCCCGCAGGGACAGGGCTACGAGCAGTACTTC,CASSPQGQGYEQYF
17,NA,TRBJ2-7,TRBV28,NA,TGTGCCAGCAGCTCCACAGGGAGGTTGGGGGGGCAGTACGAGCAGTACTTC,CASSSTGRLGGQYEQYF
14,TRBD2,TRBJ2-5,TRBV24-1,few,TGTGCCACCAGTGAGCGGACTAGCGGGGAGACCCAGTACTTC,CATSERTSGETQYF